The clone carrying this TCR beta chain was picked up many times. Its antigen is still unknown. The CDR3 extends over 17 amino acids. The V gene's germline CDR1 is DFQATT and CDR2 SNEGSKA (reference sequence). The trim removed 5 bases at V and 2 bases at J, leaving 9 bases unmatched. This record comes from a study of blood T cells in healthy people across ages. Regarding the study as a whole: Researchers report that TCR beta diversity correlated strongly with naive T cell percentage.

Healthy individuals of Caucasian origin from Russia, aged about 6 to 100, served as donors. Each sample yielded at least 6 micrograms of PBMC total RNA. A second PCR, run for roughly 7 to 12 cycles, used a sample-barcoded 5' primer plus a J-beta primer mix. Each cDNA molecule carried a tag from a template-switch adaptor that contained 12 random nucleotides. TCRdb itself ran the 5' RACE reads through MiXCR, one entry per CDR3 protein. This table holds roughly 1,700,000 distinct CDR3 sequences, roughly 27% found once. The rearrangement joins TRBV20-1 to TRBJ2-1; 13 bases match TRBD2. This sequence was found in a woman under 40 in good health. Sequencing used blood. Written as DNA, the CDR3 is TGCAGTGCTTACCCGGGACTAGCGGGAAAGACCTACAATGAGCAGTTCTTC. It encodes CSAYPGLAGKTYNEQFF.